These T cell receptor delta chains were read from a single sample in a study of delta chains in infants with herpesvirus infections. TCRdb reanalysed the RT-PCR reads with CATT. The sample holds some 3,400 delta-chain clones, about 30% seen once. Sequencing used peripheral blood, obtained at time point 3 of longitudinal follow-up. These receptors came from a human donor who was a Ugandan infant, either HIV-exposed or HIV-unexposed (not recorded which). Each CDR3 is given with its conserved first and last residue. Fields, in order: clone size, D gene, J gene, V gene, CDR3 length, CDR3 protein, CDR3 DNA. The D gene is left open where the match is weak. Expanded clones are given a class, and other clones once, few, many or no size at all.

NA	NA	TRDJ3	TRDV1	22	CALGEQRRPISSRSWDTRQMFF	TGTGCTCTTGGGGAACAGAGACGGCCCATCTCGAGTAGGTCCTGGGACACCCGACAGATGTTTTTC
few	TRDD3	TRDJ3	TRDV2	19	CACDPLLGDSSWDTRQMFF	TGTGCCTGTGATCCCTTACTGGGGGATAGCTCCTGGGACACCCGACAGATGTTTTTC
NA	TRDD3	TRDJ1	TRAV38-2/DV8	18	CAYWLSWGITGRTDKLIF	TGTGCTTATTGGCTTTCCTGGGGGATCACTGGGCGGACCGATAAACTCATCTTT
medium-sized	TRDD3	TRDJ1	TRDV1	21	CALGEFLTLWGIPVYTDKLIF	TGTGCTCTTGGGGAATTTCTGACGCTCTGGGGGATACCCGTCTACACCGATAAACTCATCTTT
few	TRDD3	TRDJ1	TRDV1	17	CALGELLHWGINDKLIF	TGTGCTCTTGGGGAACTTCTCCACTGGGGGATAAACGATAAACTCATCTTT
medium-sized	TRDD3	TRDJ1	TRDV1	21	CALGDTAPIGGYPLYTDKLIF	TGTGCTCTTGGGGACACTGCCCCGATTGGGGGATACCCCCTGTACACCGATAAACTCATCTTT
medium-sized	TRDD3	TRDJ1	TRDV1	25	CALGPEASFPLLGDNVNRYTDKLIF	TGTGCTCTTGGTCCCGAAGCCTCCTTTCCATTACTGGGGGACAACGTCAACCGGTACACCGATAAACTCATCTTT
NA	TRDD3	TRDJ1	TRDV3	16	CAFTLPGGPYTDKLIF	TGTGCCTTCACTCTACCTGGGGGTCCGTACACCGATAAACTCATCTTT
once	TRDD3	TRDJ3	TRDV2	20	CACDRLGDTGSSWDARQMFF	TGTGCCTGTGACAGACTGGGGGATACGGGCAGCTCCTGGGACGCCCGACAGATGTTTTTC
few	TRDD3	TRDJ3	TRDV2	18	CACDTGYANSWDTRQMFF	TGTGCCTGTGACACGGGATACGCGAATTCCTGGGACACCCGACAGATGTTTTTC
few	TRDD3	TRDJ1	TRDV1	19	CALGVRRFWGIRYTDKLIF	TGTGCTCTTGGGGTACGGCGGTTTTGGGGGATACGGTACACCGATAAACTCATCTTT
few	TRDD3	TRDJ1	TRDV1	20	CALGELWGKGRGGSTDKLIF	TGTGCTCTTGGGGAACTTTGGGGCAAGGGCCGGGGGGGATCAACCGATAAACTCATCTTT
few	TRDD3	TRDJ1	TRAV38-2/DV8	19	CAYRSGSVRWGIHGDKLIF	TGTGCTTATAGGAGCGGTTCGGTACGTTGGGGGATACACGGCGATAAACTCATCTTT
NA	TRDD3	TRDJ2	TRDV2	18	CACDTVGDNLSLTAQLFF	TGTGCCTGTGACACCGTGGGGGACAATCTTTCTTTGACAGCACAACTCTTCTTT
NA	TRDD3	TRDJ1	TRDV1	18	CALFPCYWGILNTDKLIF	TGTGCCCTCTTTCCTTGTTACTGGGGGATCCTGAACACCGATAAACTCATCTTT
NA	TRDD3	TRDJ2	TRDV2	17	CACDFLLGDTLTAQLFF	TGTGCCTGTGACTTCTTACTGGGGGATACTTTGACAGCACAACTCTTCTTT
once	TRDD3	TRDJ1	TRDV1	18	CALGEPLLWSGDTPELIF	TGTGCTCTTGGGGAACCCCTGCTGTGGTCCGGGGATACGCCTGAACTCATCTTT
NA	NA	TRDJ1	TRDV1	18	CALGDYCPWPEYTDKLIF	TGTGCTCTTGGGGACTATTGCCCCTGGCCGGAGTACACCGATAAACTCATCTTT
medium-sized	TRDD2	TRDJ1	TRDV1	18	CALGELSFLPRGPIRLIF	TGTGCTCTTGGGGAACTTTCCTTCCTACCACGGGGGCCGATAAGACTCATCTTT
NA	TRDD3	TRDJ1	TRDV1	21	CALGNGKGLGDSSSATDKLIF	TGTGCTCTTGGGAACGGCAAGGGACTGGGGGATTCATCTTCCGCTACCGATAAACTCATCTTT
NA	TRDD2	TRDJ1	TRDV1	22	CALGELGGLPTLGIPYTDKLIF	TGTGCTCTTGGGGAACTAGGGGGCCTTCCTACTCTGGGGATTCCGTACACCGATAAACTCATCTTT
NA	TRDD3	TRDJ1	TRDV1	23	CALGELLLLSTGDSRPYTDKLIF	TGTGCTCTTGGGGAACTTCTCCTCCTCAGTACTGGGGACTCGCGTCCGTACACCGATAAACTCATCTTT
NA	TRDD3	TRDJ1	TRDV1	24	CALGGEFTPSLPGGIRPGTDKLIF	TGTGCTCTTGGGGGTGAGTTCACACCTTCCCTACCTGGGGGGATACGACCAGGCACCGATAAACTCATCTTT
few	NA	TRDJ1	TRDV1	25	CALGEYGLRRPSYLLGDTDTDKLIF	TGTGCTCTTGGGGAATACGGGTTACGTCGGCCTTCCTACCTTTTAGGGGATACTGACACCGATAAACTCATCTTT
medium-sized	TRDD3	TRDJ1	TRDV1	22	CALGELVWSLGWGSPYTDKLIF	TGTGCTCTTGGGGAACTAGTTTGGAGTCTAGGCTGGGGGTCACCGTACACCGATAAACTCATCTTT
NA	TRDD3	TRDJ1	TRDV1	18	CALGEPQPGGPSTDKLIF	TGTGCTCTTGGGGAACCTCAGCCTGGGGGCCCCAGCACCGATAAACTCATCTTT
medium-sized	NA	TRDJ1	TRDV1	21	CALGSSPVGALLTFYTDKLIF	TGTGCTCTTGGGTCATCCCCCGTGGGGGCCCTTCTTACATTTTACACCGATAAACTCATCTTT
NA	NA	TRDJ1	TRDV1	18	CALGAPGNWETTPDKLIF	TGTGCTCTTGGGGCCCCCGGAAACTGGGAGACAACGCCCGATAAACTCATCTTT
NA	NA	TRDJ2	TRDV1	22	CALGERPLPQPLLGGPAAQLFF	TGTGCTCTTGGGGAACGCCCCCTTCCTCAACCCCTACTGGGGGGACCGGCAGCACAACTCTTCTTT
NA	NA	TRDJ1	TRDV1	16	CALGESKPDYTDKLIF	TGTGCTCTTGGGGAATCAAAGCCGGATTACACCGATAAACTCATCTTT
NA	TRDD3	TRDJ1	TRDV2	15	CACGVLGAYTDKLIF	TGTGCCTGTGGGGTACTGGGGGCTTACACCGATAAACTCATCTTT
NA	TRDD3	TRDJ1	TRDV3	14	CAFTPWGTDDKLIF	TGTGCCTTTACTCCCTGGGGGACCGACGATAAACTCATCTTT
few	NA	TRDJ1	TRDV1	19	CALGEPRGALGLYTDKLIF	TGTGCTCTTGGGGAACCCCGAGGGGCACTGGGCCTTTACACCGATAAACTCATCTTT
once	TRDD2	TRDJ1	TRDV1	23	CALGEARAFLHPFAGRHTDKLIF	TGTGCTCTTGGGGAAGCCAGGGCCTTCCTACACCCCTTTGCTGGGAGGCACACCGATAAACTCATCTTT
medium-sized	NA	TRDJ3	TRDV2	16	CACDGLSSWDTRQMFF	TGTGCCTGTGACGGCCTCAGCTCCTGGGACACCCGACAGATGTTTTTC
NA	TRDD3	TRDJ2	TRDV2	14	CACDTWGKTAQLFF	TGTGCCTGTGACACCTGGGGGAAGACAGCACAACTCTTCTTT
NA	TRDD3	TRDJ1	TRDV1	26	CALGERGLPTRVVGDTLRTPSNKLIF	TGTGCTCTTGGGGAACGAGGCCTTCCTACGAGAGTGGTGGGGGATACGCTGAGAACCCCTTCCAATAAACTCATCTTT